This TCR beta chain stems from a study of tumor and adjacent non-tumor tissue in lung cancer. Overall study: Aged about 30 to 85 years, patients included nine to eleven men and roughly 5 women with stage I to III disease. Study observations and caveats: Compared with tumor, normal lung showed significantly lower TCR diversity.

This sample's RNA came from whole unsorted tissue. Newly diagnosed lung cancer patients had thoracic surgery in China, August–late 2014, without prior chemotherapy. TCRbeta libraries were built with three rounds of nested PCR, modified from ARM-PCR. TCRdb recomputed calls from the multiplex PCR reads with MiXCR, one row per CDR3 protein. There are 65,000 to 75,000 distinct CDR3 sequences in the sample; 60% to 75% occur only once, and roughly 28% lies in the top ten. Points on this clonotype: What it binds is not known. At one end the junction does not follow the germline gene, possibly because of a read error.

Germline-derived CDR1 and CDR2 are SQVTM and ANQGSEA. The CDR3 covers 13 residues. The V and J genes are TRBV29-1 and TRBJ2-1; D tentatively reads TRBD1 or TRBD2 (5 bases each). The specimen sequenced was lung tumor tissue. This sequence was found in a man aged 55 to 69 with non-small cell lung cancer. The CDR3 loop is CSAQGESFNKQFF. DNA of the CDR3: TGCAGCGCTCAAGGGGAGTCCTTCAATAAGCAGTTCTTC.